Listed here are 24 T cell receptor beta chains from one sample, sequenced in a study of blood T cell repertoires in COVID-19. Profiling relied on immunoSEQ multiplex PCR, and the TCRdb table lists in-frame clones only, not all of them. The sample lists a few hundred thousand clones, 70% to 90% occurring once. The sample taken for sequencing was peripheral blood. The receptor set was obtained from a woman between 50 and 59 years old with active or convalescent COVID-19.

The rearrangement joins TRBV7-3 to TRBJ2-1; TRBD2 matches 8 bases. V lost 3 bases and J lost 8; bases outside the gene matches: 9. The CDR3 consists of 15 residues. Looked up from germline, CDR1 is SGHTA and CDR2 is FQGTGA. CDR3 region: CASSFDGRALDEQFF. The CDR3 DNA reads TGTGCCAGCAGCTTCGACGGGAGGGCCTTGGATGAGCAGTTCTTC.

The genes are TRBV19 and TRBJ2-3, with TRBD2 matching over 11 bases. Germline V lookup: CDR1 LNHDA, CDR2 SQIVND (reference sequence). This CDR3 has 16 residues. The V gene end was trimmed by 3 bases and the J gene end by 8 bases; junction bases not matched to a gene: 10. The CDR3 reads CASSMSLAGGPGTQYF. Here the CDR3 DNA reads TGTGCCAGTAGTATGAGCCTAGCGGGAGGCCCGGGTACGCAGTATTTT.

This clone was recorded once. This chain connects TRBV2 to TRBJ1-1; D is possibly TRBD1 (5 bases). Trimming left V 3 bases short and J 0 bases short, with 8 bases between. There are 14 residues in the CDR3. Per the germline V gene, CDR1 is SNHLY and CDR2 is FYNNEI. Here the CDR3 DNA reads TGTGCCAGCAGTGACAGGGTGGTGAACACTGAAGCTTTCTTT. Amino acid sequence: CASSDRVVNTEAFF.

The CDR3 protein is CASSILLGGSGGNEQFF. The CDR3 region has the DNA TGTGCCAGCAGCATACTTCTGGGCGGGAGTGGGGGGAATGAGCAGTTCTTC. This rearrangement joins TRBV5-6 to TRBJ2-1; 7 bases are a match to TRBD2. CDR3 length: 17 residues. Germline trimming cut 4 bases from V and 7 bases from J; bases unmatched to any gene: 17. Germline V lookup: CDR1 SGHDT, CDR2 YYEEEE.

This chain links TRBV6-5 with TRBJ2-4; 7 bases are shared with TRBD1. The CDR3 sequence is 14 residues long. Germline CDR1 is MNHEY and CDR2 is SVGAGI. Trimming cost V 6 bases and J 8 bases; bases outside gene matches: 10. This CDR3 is CASSDMTGMDIQYF. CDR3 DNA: TGTGCCAGCAGCGACATGACAGGGATGGACATTCAGTACTTC.

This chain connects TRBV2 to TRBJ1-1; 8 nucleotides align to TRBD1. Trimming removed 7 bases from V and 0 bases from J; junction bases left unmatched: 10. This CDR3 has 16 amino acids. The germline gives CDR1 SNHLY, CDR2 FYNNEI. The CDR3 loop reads CASKIQGAVMNTEAFF. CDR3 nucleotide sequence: TGTGCCAGCAAGATCCAGGGGGCTGTTATGAACACTGAAGCTTTCTTT.

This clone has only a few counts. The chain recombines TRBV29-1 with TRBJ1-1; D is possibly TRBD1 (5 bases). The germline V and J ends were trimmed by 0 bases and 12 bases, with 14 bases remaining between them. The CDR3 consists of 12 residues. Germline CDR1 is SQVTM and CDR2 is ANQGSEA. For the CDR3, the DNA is TGCAGCGTTGAAGAGGCTGGGGCCCGGTCTTTCTTT. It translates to CSVEEAGARSFF. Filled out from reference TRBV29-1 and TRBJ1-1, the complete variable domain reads SAVISQKPSRDICQRGTSLTIQCQVDSQVTMMFWYRQQPGQSLTLIATANQGSEATYESGFVIDKFPISRPNLTFSTLTVSNMSPEDSSIYLCSVEEAGARSFFGQGTRLTVV.

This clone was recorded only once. In nucleotides, the CDR3 is TGCGCCAGCAGCCAAGTGGAGACTATAGCGGGCTCCTACGAGCAGTACTTC. This codes for CASSQVETIAGSYEQYF. This chain links TRBV4-1 with TRBJ2-7; the match to TRBD2 covers 7 bases. V was clipped by 1 base and J by 0 bases; unmatched bases: 9. This CDR3 has 17 residues. The germline V gene encodes CDR1 MGHRA and CDR2 YSYEKL.

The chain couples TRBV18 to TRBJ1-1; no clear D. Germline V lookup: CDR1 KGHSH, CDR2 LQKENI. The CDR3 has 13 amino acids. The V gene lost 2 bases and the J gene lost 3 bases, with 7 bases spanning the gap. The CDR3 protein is CASSPERYTEAFF. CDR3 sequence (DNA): TGTGCCAGCTCACCAGAGAGGTACACTGAAGCTTTCTTT.

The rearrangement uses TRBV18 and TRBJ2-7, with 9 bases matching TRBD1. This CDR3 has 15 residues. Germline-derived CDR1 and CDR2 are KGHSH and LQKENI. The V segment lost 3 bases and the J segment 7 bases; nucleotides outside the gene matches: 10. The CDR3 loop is CASSPSGTGLREQYF. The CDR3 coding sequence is TGTGCCAGCTCACCTTCCGGGACAGGGCTTCGTGAGCAGTACTTC. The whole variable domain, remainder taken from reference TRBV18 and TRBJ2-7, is NAGVMQNPRHLVRRRGQEARLRCSPMKGHSHVYWYRQLPEEGLKFMVYLQKENIIDESGMPKERFSAEFPKEGPSILRIQQVVRGDSAAYFCASSPSGTGLREQYFGPGTRLTVT.

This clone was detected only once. The CDR3 sequence is CASSHRIRTEYGYTF. In DNA, the CDR3 is TGTGCCAGCAGCCACCGGATCCGGACAGAATATGGCTACACCTTC. The chain employs TRBV4-2 and TRBJ1-2; D perhaps matches TRBD1 (6 bases). The CDR3 extends over 15 amino acids. V lost 3 bases and J lost 5, with 16 bases in between. Germline V gives CDR1 LGHNA, CDR2 YNFKEQ.

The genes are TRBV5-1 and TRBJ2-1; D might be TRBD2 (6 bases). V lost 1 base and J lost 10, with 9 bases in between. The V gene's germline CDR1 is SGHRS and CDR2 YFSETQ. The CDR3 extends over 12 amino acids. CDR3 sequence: CASSLIAGEQFF. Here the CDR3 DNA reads TGCGCCAGCAGCTTGATTGCGGGGGAGCAGTTCTTC.

The CDR3 loop is CASSVTTSGQETQYF. The DNA of the CDR3 is TGTGCCAGCAGCGTAACGACTAGCGGCCAAGAGACCCAGTACTTC. This chain joins TRBV9 and TRBJ2-5; 9 positions match TRBD2. The CDR3 has 15 residues. Per the germline V gene, CDR1 is SGDLS and CDR2 is YYNGEE. J lost 1 base, V lost 1 base, and 2 bases had no gene match.

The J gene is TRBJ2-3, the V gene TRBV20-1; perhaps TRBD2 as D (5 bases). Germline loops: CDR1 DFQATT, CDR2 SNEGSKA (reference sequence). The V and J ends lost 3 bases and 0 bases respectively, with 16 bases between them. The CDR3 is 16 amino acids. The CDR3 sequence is CSASWRALSSTDTQYF. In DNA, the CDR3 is TGCAGTGCTAGTTGGCGGGCCCTTTCTAGCACAGATACGCAGTATTTT.

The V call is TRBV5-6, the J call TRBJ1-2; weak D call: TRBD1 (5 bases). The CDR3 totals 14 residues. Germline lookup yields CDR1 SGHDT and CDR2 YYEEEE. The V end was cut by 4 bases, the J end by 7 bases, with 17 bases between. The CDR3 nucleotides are TGTGCCAGCAGCCACCCGGGAGGGGCCGCTGGCTACACCTTC. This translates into CASSHPGGAAGYTF.

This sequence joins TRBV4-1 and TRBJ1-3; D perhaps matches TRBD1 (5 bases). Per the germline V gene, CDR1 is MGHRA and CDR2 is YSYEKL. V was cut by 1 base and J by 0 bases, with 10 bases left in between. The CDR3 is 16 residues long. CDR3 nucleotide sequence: TGCGCCAGCAGCCAAGGGACACCAACCTCTGGAAACACCATATATTTT. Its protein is CASSQGTPTSGNTIYF.

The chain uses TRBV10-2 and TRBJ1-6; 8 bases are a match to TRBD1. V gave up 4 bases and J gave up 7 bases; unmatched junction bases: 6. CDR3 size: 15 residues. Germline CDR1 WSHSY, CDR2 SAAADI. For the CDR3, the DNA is TGCGCCAGCAGTGGACGACAGGGGACAAATTCACCCCTCCACTTT. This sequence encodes CASSGRQGTNSPLHF.

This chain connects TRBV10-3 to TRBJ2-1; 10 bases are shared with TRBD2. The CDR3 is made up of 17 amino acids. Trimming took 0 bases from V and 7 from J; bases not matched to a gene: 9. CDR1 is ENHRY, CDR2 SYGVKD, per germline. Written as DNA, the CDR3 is TGTGCCATCAGTGAGTCGAAGGTAGCGGGAGGAAAAAATGAGCAGTTCTTC. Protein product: CAISESKVAGGKNEQFF.

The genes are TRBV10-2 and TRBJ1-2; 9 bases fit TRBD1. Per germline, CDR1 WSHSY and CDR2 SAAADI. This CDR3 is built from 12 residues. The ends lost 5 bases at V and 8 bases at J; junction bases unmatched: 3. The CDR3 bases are TGCGCCAGCAGTACAGGGGGCACAGGCTACACCTTC. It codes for CASSTGGTGYTF.

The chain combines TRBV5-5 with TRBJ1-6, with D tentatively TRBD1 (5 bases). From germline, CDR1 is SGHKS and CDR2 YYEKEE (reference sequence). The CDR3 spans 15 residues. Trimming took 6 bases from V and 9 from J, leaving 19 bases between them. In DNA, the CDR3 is TGTGCCAGCACCCAGGGCCCCCATTCGAGTTCACCCCTCCACTTT. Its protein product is CASTQGPHSSSPLHF.

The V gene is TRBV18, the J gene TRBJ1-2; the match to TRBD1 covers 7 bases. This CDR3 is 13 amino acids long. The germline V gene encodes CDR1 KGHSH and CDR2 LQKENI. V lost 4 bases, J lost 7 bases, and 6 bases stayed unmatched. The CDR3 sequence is CASSRQGLGGYTF. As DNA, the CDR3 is TGTGCCAGCTCACGACAGGGACTGGGTGGCTACACCTTC.

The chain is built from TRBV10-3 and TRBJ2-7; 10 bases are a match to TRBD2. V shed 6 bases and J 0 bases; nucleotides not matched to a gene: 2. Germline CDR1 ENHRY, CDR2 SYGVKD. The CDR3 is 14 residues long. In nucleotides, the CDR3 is TGTGCCATCAGGGGACTAGCGAGCTCCTACGAGCAGTACTTC. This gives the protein CAIRGLASSYEQYF.

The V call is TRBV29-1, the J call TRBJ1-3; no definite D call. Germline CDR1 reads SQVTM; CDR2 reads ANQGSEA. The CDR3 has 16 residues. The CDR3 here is CTPVHHDGVSGNTIYF. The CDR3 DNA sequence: TGCACCCCCGTCCATCATGATGGAGTCTCTGGAAACACCATATATTTT.

CDR3 residues: CASSQDRVNTEAFF. Written as DNA, the CDR3 is TGCGCCAGCAGCCAAGATCGCGTGAACACTGAAGCTTTCTTT. The chain carries TRBV4-1 and TRBJ1-1; D ambiguous. This CDR3 has 14 residues. Per the germline V gene, CDR1 is MGHRA and CDR2 is YSYEKL. V lost 0 bases and J 0 bases, leaving 5 bases between the germline ends.